One and the same sample provided the 22 T cell receptor beta chains below, sequenced in a study of blood T cell repertoires in COVID-19. Clones were sequenced by immunoSEQ multiplex PCR, and TCRdb holds only the in-frame ones, with some missing. This sample carries about 210,000 clones, 84% of them seen once, and the ten largest clones take approximately 8%. Sequenced: peripheral blood. All receptors come from a woman in her forties or fifties with active or convalescent COVID-19.

The chain recombines TRBV18 with TRBJ2-7; tentative D call: TRBD1 (6 bases). Germline lookup yields CDR1 KGHSH and CDR2 LQKENI. Trimming took 2 bases from V and 5 from J, leaving 10 bases between them. The CDR3 has 13 residues. The chain's CDR3 is CASSPDRMHEQYF. CDR3 DNA: TGTGCCAGCTCACCAGACAGGATGCACGAGCAGTACTTC.

V usage is TRBV7-9 and J usage is TRBJ2-3, with 10 positions matching TRBD1. The CDR3 extends over 14 amino acids. The V gene end was trimmed by 6 bases and the J gene end by 4 bases; junction bases not matched to a gene: 4. The germline V gene encodes CDR1 SEHNR and CDR2 FQNEAQ (reference sequence). CDR3 residues: CASRATGGSDTQYF. The CDR3 nucleotides read TGTGCCAGCAGAGCGACAGGGGGCTCAGATACGCAGTATTTT.

This chain uses TRBV7-7 with TRBJ1-5; 7 bases fit TRBD1. The CDR3 runs to 16 residues. The germline V gene encodes CDR1 SSHAT and CDR2 FNYEAQ (reference sequence). The CDR3 reads CENGQANLVLNQPQHF. DNA of the CDR3: TGTGAGAACGGACAGGCAAACCTGGTCCTCAATCAGCCCCAGCATTTT.

The V call is TRBV2, the J call TRBJ2-7, with D possibly being TRBD2 (7 bases). In germline, CDR1 is SNHLY, CDR2 FYNNEI. This CDR3 comprises 13 residues. V lost 8 bases to trimming and J lost 3 bases, with 14 bases between them. This CDR3 reads CASAGASFYEQYF. The CDR3 region has the DNA TGTGCCAGCGCGGGGGCCTCTTTCTACGAGCAGTACTTC.

This clone was seen only once. The rearrangement uses TRBV5-4 and TRBJ2-5, with D maybe TRBD2 (6 bases). Looked up from germline, CDR1 is SGHNT and CDR2 is YYREEE (reference sequence). V lost 0 bases to trimming and J lost 4 bases, with 10 bases between them. This CDR3 has 14 residues. The CDR3 sequence: CASSLERRGETQYF. CDR3 nucleotide sequence: TGTGCCAGCAGCTTGGAAAGGCGGGGAGAGACCCAGTACTTC.

This chain uses TRBV5-1 with TRBJ1-1; D remains unclear. The CDR3 runs 16 residues. Germline CDR1 SGHRS, CDR2 YFSETQ. Trimming shortened V by 0 bases and J by 1 base, and 13 bases separated the two germline ends. The CDR3 DNA reads as TGCGCCAGCAGCTTGGGTGGGAGTCGACAGAACACTGAAGCTTTCTTT. Protein sequence: CASSLGGSRQNTEAFF.

This clone was seen a handful of times. V is TRBV4-1 and J is TRBJ1-3, with a weak D call TRBD1 (5 bases). Trimming shortened V by 0 bases and J by 5 bases, and 11 bases separated the two germline ends. The CDR3 is made up of 15 amino acids. Looked up from germline, CDR1 is MGHRA and CDR2 is YSYEKL. CDR3 residues: CASSQERGSRNTIYF. The CDR3, as DNA: TGCGCCAGCAGCCAAGAAAGGGGATCTCGAAACACCATATATTTT.

The V gene is TRBV28, the J gene TRBJ1-3, with 7 nucleotides matching TRBD1. This CDR3 contains 16 residues. J gave up 0 bases and V 5 bases, and 7 bases lay outside the gene matches. Germline V gene data show CDR1 as MDHEN and CDR2 as SYDVKM. CDR3 loop: CASSPWDRHSGNTIYF. CDR3 sequence (DNA): TGTGCCAGCAGTCCGTGGGACAGACACTCTGGAAACACCATATATTTT. The full variable domain, its missing parts supplied by reference TRBV28 and TRBJ1-3, is DVKVTQSSRYLVKRTGEKVFLECVQDMDHENMFWYRQDPGLGLRLIYFSYDVKMKEKGDIPEGYSVSREKKERFSLILESASTNQTSMYLCASSPWDRHSGNTIYFGEGSWLTVV.

The V gene is TRBV2, the J gene TRBJ1-2, with unresolved D. The germline V gene has CDR1 SNHLY and CDR2 FYNNEI. This CDR3 contains 12 residues. V lost 2 bases and J 9 bases, leaving 10 bases between the germline ends. This chain's CDR3 is CASSEPTVRYTF. The CDR3 DNA sequence: TGTGCCAGCAGTGAACCTACAGTTCGCTACACCTTC. Full variable domain (missing parts from reference TRBV2 and TRBJ1-2): EPEVTQTPSHQVTQMGQEVILRCVPISNHLYFYWYRQILGQKVEFLVSFYNNEISEKSEIFDDQFSVERPDGSNFTLKIRSTKLEDSAMYFCASSEPTVRYTFGSGTRLTVV.

The chain has TRBV2 and TRBJ2-1; the match to TRBD2 covers 10 bases. V lost 3 bases to trimming and J lost 9 bases; unmatched junction nucleotides: 8. Per germline, CDR1 SNHLY and CDR2 FYNNEI. The CDR3 covers 15 residues. The DNA of the CDR3 is TGTGCCAGCAGTGAGTCTCTAGCGGGAGTGGGTGAGCAGTTCTTC. Translated, it gives CASSESLAGVGEQFF.

The rearrangement links TRBV6-5 to TRBJ1-1, with 11 bases lining up with TRBD1. With 2 bases clipped from V and 9 bases from J, the junction kept 5 bases outside the gene matches. Germline V gives CDR1 MNHEY, CDR2 SVGAGI. This CDR3 is built from 14 residues. CDR3 protein: CASSYRTGGPKAFF. The DNA of the CDR3 is TGTGCCAGCAGTTACCGGACAGGGGGCCCCAAAGCTTTCTTT.

The CDR3 sequence is CASSRGQDTGELFF. As DNA, the CDR3 is TGTGCCAGCAGCAGGGGGCAGGACACCGGGGAGCTGTTTTTT. The chain carries TRBV27 and TRBJ2-2; 8 positions agree with TRBD1. CDR1 MNHEY and CDR2 SMNVEV come from the germline V gene (reference sequence). CDR3 size: 14 residues. After removal of 6 bases from V and 3 bases from J, the junction contained 3 bases not matched to a gene.

The chain links TRBV28 to TRBJ2-7; 9 bases are shared with TRBD2. The CDR3 consists of 16 residues. The J segment lost 0 bases and the V segment lost 6 bases, leaving 9 bases of the junction unmatched. CDR1 MDHEN and CDR2 SYDVKM come from the germline V gene. The CDR3 DNA reads TGTGCCAGCAGCTTAAGTAGCGGGGGTTACTCCTACGAGCAGTACGTC. Encoded protein: CASSLSSGGYSYEQYV.

A remark on this clone: The same CDR3 arises from other DNA sequences in this sample as well. V and J are TRBV3-1 (or the pseudogene TRBV3-2) and TRBJ1-4; 7 positions agree with TRBD1. The CDR3 sequence is 14 residues long. The V gene's germline CDR1 is LGHDT and CDR2 YNNKEL (reference sequence). With V trimmed by 4 bases and J by 2 bases, 1 base remained unmatched. CDR3 sequence (DNA): TGTGCCAGCAGCCTACAGGGGACTAATGAAAAACTGTTTTTT. Amino acids: CASSLQGTNEKLFF.

The chain recombines TRBV2 with TRBJ1-4; D unclear. V lost 8 bases and J lost 3, with 13 bases in between. The germline V gene encodes CDR1 SNHLY and CDR2 FYNNEI. CDR3 size: 14 residues. CDR3: CASRGTPANEKLFF. CDR3 DNA sequence: TGTGCCAGCCGGGGTACTCCTGCTAATGAAAAACTGTTTTTT.

This chain links TRBV19 with TRBJ1-5; no firm D call. V lost 8 bases, J lost 0 bases, and 17 bases lay in between. The CDR3 sequence is 16 residues long. The germline V gene encodes CDR1 LNHDA and CDR2 SQIVND (reference sequence). The CDR3 reads CASGSGSRGSNQPQHF. As DNA, the CDR3 is TGTGCCAGTGGATCGGGTTCTCGGGGTAGCAATCAGCCCCAGCATTTT. The variable domain in full, with the rest retrieved from reference TRBV19 and TRBJ1-5, is DGGITQSPKYLFRKEGQNVTLSCEQNLNHDAMYWYRQDPGQGLRLIYYSQIVNDFQKGDIAEGYSVSREKKESFPLTVTSAQKNPTAFYLCASGSGSRGSNQPQHFGDGTRLSIL.

The chain joins TRBV5-4 to TRBJ1-1; no clear D. This CDR3 spans 12 amino acids. V was shortened by 4 bases and J by 2 bases, with 6 bases between the two germline ends. Per germline, CDR1 SGHNT and CDR2 YYREEE (reference sequence). The CDR3 protein is CASSRVNTEAFF. As DNA, the CDR3 is TGTGCCAGCAGCCGGGTCAACACTGAAGCTTTCTTT.

This chain links TRBV10-1 with TRBJ2-2, with 14 nucleotides matching TRBD2. CDR1 WNHNN and CDR2 SYGVQD come from the germline V gene (reference sequence). This CDR3 spans 19 amino acids. Trimming cost V 10 bases and J 8 bases; bases outside gene matches: 21. The CDR3 spells CAILSGLAGEGGLAGELFF. The CDR3 DNA sequence: TGCGCCATCTTATCGGGACTAGCGGGAGAGGGGGGTTTGGCTGGGGAGCTGTTTTTT.

This chain connects TRBV19 to TRBJ2-4; 9 nucleotides agree with TRBD2. Per germline, CDR1 LNHDA and CDR2 SQIVND (reference sequence). The CDR3 totals 13 residues. Trimming removed 8 bases from V and 8 bases from J; junction bases left unmatched: 7. CDR3 in DNA: TGTGCCAGTTTGGCGGGAGGGACATACATTCAGTACTTC. It specifies CASLAGGTYIQYF.

The CDR3 DNA reads TGCGCCAGCAGCCTCACAGGGGTGGAATCACCCCTCCACTTT. Residues: CASSLTGVESPLHF. This sequence joins TRBV5-1 and TRBJ1-6, with 7 bases aligning to TRBD1. Germline CDR1 and CDR2: SGHRS and YFSETQ. J was trimmed by 10 bases and V by 4 bases; bases with no gene match: 8. The CDR3 covers 14 residues.

The J gene is TRBJ1-1, the V gene TRBV6-5; D unclear. V lost 2 bases, J lost 1 base, and 11 bases lay in between. From germline, CDR1 is MNHEY and CDR2 SVGAGI. The CDR3 has 15 amino acids. CDR3 amino acids: CASSYVPGWNTEAFF. The DNA for the CDR3 is TGTGCCAGCAGTTACGTGCCGGGATGGAACACTGAAGCTTTCTTT.

This clone was seen just once. The chain links TRBV5-8 to TRBJ1-2; tentative D call: TRBD1 (5 bases). V dropped 0 bases and J dropped 0 bases, with 9 bases sitting between them. Germline CDR1 reads SGHTS; CDR2 reads YDEGEE. The CDR3 length is 15 residues. This chain's CDR3 is CASSLGQGPNYGYTF. The DNA of the CDR3 is TGTGCCAGCAGCTTGGGGCAGGGCCCTAACTATGGCTACACCTTC.